These 7 T cell receptor beta chains were all obtained from the same sample, sequenced in a study of T cell responses to AZD1222 COVID-19 vaccine. Produced via immunoSEQ multiplex PCR; TCRdb's table is partial and in-frame only. Found here are over 70,000 clones, about 92% of them singletons; the top ten hold approximately 5.3%. Sequencing was performed on peripheral blood, taken 28 days after the second AZD1222 dose. The receptor set was obtained from an adult who received the AZD1222 COVID-19 vaccine.

The chain combines TRBV7-8 with TRBJ1-2; tentatively, D is TRBD1 (5 bases). This CDR3 spans 16 amino acids. V gave up 0 bases and J gave up 3 bases, with 14 bases separating them. Germline loops: CDR1 SGHVS, CDR2 FQNEAQ. CDR3 sequence: CASSLALVTEYYGYTF. CDR3 DNA sequence: TGTGCCAGCAGCTTAGCCCTAGTGACAGAGTACTATGGCTACACCTTC.

DNA for the CDR3: TGTGCCAGCAGTTACCCCCCCCGGGGTTGGGTCGAGCAGTACTTC. Translating it yields CASSYPPRGWVEQYF. The chain carries TRBV6-2 or TRBV6-3 and TRBJ2-7; the D gene is possibly TRBD2 (5 bases). CDR1 is MNHEY and CDR2 is SVGEGT in the germline V gene. The CDR3 length is 15 residues. Trimming left V 2 bases short and J 6 bases short, with 17 bases between.

The V call is TRBV2, the J call TRBJ2-7; perhaps TRBD2 as D (5 bases). Germline loops: CDR1 SNHLY, CDR2 FYNNEI. CDR3 size: 13 residues. Deletions cut 7 bases from V and 4 bases from J, with 14 bases between. The CDR3 reads CASIRPGIYEQYV. Here the CDR3 DNA reads TGTGCCAGCATTCGCCCCGGGATTTACGAGCAGTACGTC.

This clone showed up just once. The chain couples TRBV9 to TRBJ1-1; D remains unclear. Trimming shortened V by 1 base and J by 0 bases, and 10 bases separated the two germline ends. CDR3 length equals 15 residues. Germline lookup yields CDR1 SGDLS and CDR2 YYNGEE. The CDR3 sequence is CASSVSGDMNTEAFF. The CDR3 region has the DNA TGTGCCAGCAGCGTATCGGGAGACATGAACACTGAAGCTTTCTTT. The whole variable domain, filled in from reference TRBV9 and TRBJ1-1, reads DSGVTQTPKHLITATGQRVTLRCSPRSGDLSVYWYQQSLDQGLQFLIQYYNGEERAKGNILERFSAQQFPDLHSELNLSSLELGDSALYFCASSVSGDMNTEAFFGQGTRLTVV.

V and J are TRBV12-3 or TRBV12-4 and TRBJ2-2; no firm D call. The CDR3 has 12 amino acids. The V end lost 1 base, the J end lost 8 bases, and 5 bases lay between the germline ends. This chain's CDR3 is CASSLVPGELFF. In nucleotides, the CDR3 is TGTGCCAGCAGTTTAGTCCCAGGGGAGCTGTTTTTT.

The V and J genes are TRBV18 and TRBJ1-2, with 7 positions matching TRBD1. The CDR3 spans 14 residues. The germline V gene encodes CDR1 KGHSH and CDR2 LQKENI. V was pared by 4 bases and J by 8 bases, with 10 bases of the junction left unmatched. CDR3 in amino acids: CASSRNTGDQGYTF. The CDR3 DNA reads TGTGCCAGCTCACGGAATACAGGGGATCAAGGCTACACCTTC.

The V gene is TRBV10-2, the J gene TRBJ2-2; D perhaps matches TRBD2 (5 bases). The CDR3 contains 14 residues. Germline CDR1 is WSHSY and CDR2 is SAAADI. V was trimmed by 7 bases and J by 0 bases, leaving 9 bases between them. CDR3 sequence: CASTGSANTGELFF. The CDR3 DNA is TGCGCCAGCACTGGGAGCGCGAACACCGGGGAGCTGTTTTTT.